This T cell receptor (beta chain) was documented in a study of T cell responses to AZD1222 COVID-19 vaccine. Study observations and caveats: Unmutated variant regions are reportedly the target of nearly half of TCRs that are spike-specific. Baseline antibody screening turned up just a handful of seropositive AZD1222 recipients. A mostly white British donor set with more females was recruited, and clonal diversity was possibly underestimated. The repertoires were collected only after the peak T cell response.

TCRdb's table, derived via immunoSEQ multiplex PCR, lists solely in-frame clones and lacks some. The sample carries 90,000 to 150,000 clones, 85% to 90% recorded once. As for this clone: No antigen is known for it.

Looked up from germline, CDR1 is SEHNR and CDR2 is FQNEAQ (reference sequence). This CDR3 contains 14 residues. Between the trimmed V and J ends, which lost 5 bases and 2 bases, there was a span of 13 bases. This specimen was peripheral blood, taken on day 0 of AZD1222 vaccination. This TCR came from an adult in good health. The chain joins TRBV7-9 to TRBJ2-7; no definite D call. CDR3 bases: TGTGCCAGCAGCCCCACGACGTGGGCCTACGAGCAGTACTTC. This codes for CASSPTTWAYEQYF.